A single sample gave rise to the 31 T cell receptor beta chains below, sequenced in a study of CD8+ T cells in alopecia areata. Investigators isolated RNA and reverse transcribed it into cDNA to act as the sequencing template. Only in-frame clones appear in the TCRdb table, and some are missing; sequencing was by immunoSEQ multiplex PCR. The sample yields about 110,000 clones, 84% seen once. Treatment given: oral pan-JAK inhibitor, 5-10 mg twice daily. This material consisted of CD8+ T cells sorted from blood, taken at week 24, from a patient treated with tofacitinib. Receptors were obtained from a human donor with alopecia areata.

CDR3 sequence reads: CSVEGTEHEQYF. The CDR3 region has the DNA TGCAGCGTTGAAGGGACAGAACACGAGCAGTACTTC. This sequence joins TRBV29-1 and TRBJ2-7, with D possibly being TRBD1 (6 bases). Trimming took off 1 base at V and 5 bases at J, with 9 bases between the two ends. Germline V gene data show CDR1 as SQVTM and CDR2 as ANQGSEA. The CDR3 loop spans 12 amino acids.

V and J are TRBV7-2 and TRBJ2-7; TRBD2 matches at 10 bases. The CDR3 spans 15 residues. CDR1 SGHTA and CDR2 FQGNSA come from the germline V gene. Trimming cost V 5 bases and J 2 bases; bases outside gene matches: 6. The CDR3 region is CASSIPSGGTYEQYF. CDR3 sequence (DNA): TGTGCCAGCAGCATACCTAGCGGGGGTACCTACGAGCAGTACTTC.

The chain is built from TRBV29-1 and TRBJ2-2; a possible D gene is TRBD2 (5 bases). CDR3 length: 12 amino acids. Germline CDR1 reads SQVTM; CDR2 reads ANQGSEA. Trimming took off 6 bases at V and 7 bases at J, with 12 bases between the two ends. The CDR3 is CSVVLGDGELFF. CDR3 DNA: TGCAGCGTGGTCCTCGGGGACGGGGAGCTGTTTTTT.

This chain links TRBV28 with TRBJ2-1, with 8 positions matching TRBD2. The CDR3 loop spans 14 amino acids. V lost 8 bases to trimming and J lost 6 bases; unmatched junction nucleotides: 9. CDR1 is MDHEN, CDR2 SYDVKM, per germline. The CDR3 spells CASHESGGRNEQFF. CDR3 nucleotides: TGTGCCAGCCACGAGAGCGGGGGACGCAATGAGCAGTTCTTC.

The chain couples TRBV6-5 to TRBJ2-7, with 8 bases matching TRBD2. J lost 0 bases, V lost 0 bases, and 1 base had no gene match. Per the germline V gene, CDR1 is MNHEY and CDR2 is SVGAGI. This CDR3 is built from 15 residues. The CDR3, as DNA: TGTGCCAGCAGTTACTCCGGGGGGGTCTCCTACGAGCAGTACTTC. Translation gives CASSYSGGVSYEQYF.

This clone appeared once. The same CDR3 is also encoded by other DNA sequences in this sample. The chain uses TRBV6-5 and TRBJ2-5, with D unresolved. The V gene lost 0 bases and the J gene lost 4 bases, with 9 bases spanning the gap. Germline-derived CDR1 and CDR2 are MNHEY and SVGAGI. The CDR3 has 14 residues. CDR3 coding DNA: TGTGCCAGCAGTTACTCGGGTATCGGAGAGACCCAGTACTTC. Residues: CASSYSGIGETQYF.

This chain links TRBV5-1 with TRBJ2-5; 10 nucleotides align to TRBD2. The germline V gene has CDR1 SGHRS and CDR2 YFSETQ. V was pared by 0 bases and J by 1 base, with 3 bases of the junction left unmatched. This CDR3 has 16 residues. CDR3 residues: CASSLGSGGAQETQYF. The CDR3, as DNA: TGCGCCAGCAGCTTGGGGAGCGGGGGGGCCCAAGAGACCCAGTACTTC.

This clone is deemed medium-sized (0.01 to 0.1%). This chain connects TRBV5-4 to TRBJ2-5, with TRBD2 matching over 13 bases. Germline V gene data show CDR1 as SGHNT and CDR2 as YYREEE (reference sequence). The CDR3 is 17 amino acids. Trimming removed 0 bases from V and 5 bases from J; junction bases left unmatched: 7. The CDR3 nucleotides are TGTGCCAGCAGCTTGGCGGGCCGGACTAGCGGGGGTGAGACCCAGTACTTC. Its protein is CASSLAGRTSGGETQYF. The whole variable domain, remainder taken from reference TRBV5-4 and TRBJ2-5, is ETGVTQSPTHLIKTRGQQVTLRCSSQSGHNTVSWYQQALGQGPQFIFQYYREEENGRGNFPPRFSGLQFPNYSSELNVNALELDDSALYLCASSLAGRTSGGETQYFGPGTRLLVL.

The rearrangement uses TRBV6-5 and TRBJ2-7; TRBD1 aligns across 9 bases. The CDR3 loop spans 16 amino acids. V lost 2 bases, J lost 4 bases, and 9 bases stayed unmatched. Germline V lookup: CDR1 MNHEY, CDR2 SVGAGI. In DNA form, the CDR3 reads TGTGCCAGCAGTTACACGACAGGGGGGATGGTGTACGAGCAGTACTTC. It translates to CASSYTTGGMVYEQYF.

V gene TRBV4-3 combines with J gene TRBJ2-5; 9 nucleotides align to TRBD2. Per the germline V gene, CDR1 is LGHNA and CDR2 is YSLEER. Trimming took 0 bases from V and 2 from J; bases not matched to a gene: 4. The CDR3 contains 16 residues. The CDR3 loop reads CASSQDTAGGQETQYF. The CDR3 DNA reads TGCGCCAGCAGCCAAGATACGGCGGGGGGGCAAGAGACCCAGTACTTC.

In this sample, this clone turned up a few times. This sequence joins TRBV6-6 and TRBJ2-5, with D maybe TRBD1 (5 bases). Looked up from germline, CDR1 is MNHNY and CDR2 is SVGAGI (reference sequence). There are 14 residues in the CDR3. V was shortened by 7 bases and J by 5 bases, with 17 bases between the two germline ends. DNA for the CDR3: TGTGCCAGCACTCAGGGTGGGCGTCTGGAGACCCAGTACTTC. This gives the protein CASTQGGRLETQYF.

Concerning this clone itself: Other DNA sequences of this sample code for an identical CDR3. The chain carries TRBV13 and TRBJ2-1, with a weak D call TRBD2 (6 bases). CDR1 is PRHDT and CDR2 is FYEKMQ in the germline V gene (reference sequence). Deletions cut 5 bases from V and 0 bases from J, with 11 bases between. This CDR3 comprises 15 residues. The CDR3: CASSPPGGSYNEQFF. As DNA, the CDR3 is TGTGCCAGCAGCCCACCCGGGGGCTCCTACAATGAGCAGTTCTTC.

The V and J genes are TRBV19 and TRBJ2-5; D tentatively fits TRBD1 or TRBD2 (5 bases each). Germline loops: CDR1 LNHDA, CDR2 SQIVND (reference sequence). The CDR3 is 14 amino acids. The V gene lost 4 bases and the J gene lost 7 bases, with 16 bases spanning the gap. The CDR3 DNA sequence: TGTGCCAGTAGTACCGGGACCCGAGCTGGGACCCAGTACTTC. Amino acid sequence: CASSTGTRAGTQYF.

The CDR3 DNA reads TGTGCCAGCAGTTTCACAGGGGGCTTTCTCTCTGGGGCCAACGTCCTGACTTTC. Protein: CASSFTGGFLSGANVLTF. This chain links TRBV27 with TRBJ2-6, with TRBD1 matching over 9 bases. Germline CDR1 reads MNHEY; CDR2 reads SMNVEV (reference sequence). After removal of 3 bases from V and 0 bases from J, the junction contained 6 bases not matched to a gene. The CDR3 extends over 18 amino acids.

V usage is TRBV29-1 and J usage is TRBJ2-7; possible D gene TRBD1, 7 bases. Germline V gene lookup returns CDR1 SQVTM and CDR2 ANQGSEA. V lost 3 bases, J lost 2 bases, and 14 bases lay in between. The CDR3 runs to 14 residues. In DNA, the CDR3 is TGCAGCGTTGAGGTGTCAGGGGGGACCTACGAGCAGTACTTC. It is translated as CSVEVSGGTYEQYF.

The gene calls are TRBV21-1 and TRBJ2-7. TRBV21-1 is a pseudogene segment. This CDR3 is 15 amino acids long. In DNA form, the CDR3 reads TGTGCCAGCAGCAAACTGGTTGGCAGCCCTTACGAGCAGTACTTC. Its translation is CASSKLVGSPYEQYF.

In this sample, this clone turned up a few times. The chain employs TRBV13 and TRBJ1-1; 7 bases line up with TRBD1. Germline CDR1 is PRHDT and CDR2 is FYEKMQ (reference sequence). The length of the CDR3 is 14 residues. With V trimmed by 0 bases and J by 6 bases, 4 bases remained unmatched. The CDR3 bases are TGTGCCAGCAGCTTAGGGACAGGGTACTCTGAAGCTTTCTTT. It translates to CASSLGTGYSEAFF.

The chain employs TRBV15 and TRBJ2-5; D ambiguous. CDR3 size: 14 residues. In germline, CDR1 is LNHNV, CDR2 YYDKDF (reference sequence). Trimming stripped 0 bases from V and 5 bases from J, with 10 bases between. The CDR3 reads CATSREEPWETQYF. The CDR3 DNA reads TGTGCCACCAGCAGAGAGGAACCTTGGGAGACCCAGTACTTC.

V gene TRBV7-9 combines with J gene TRBJ2-7; TRBD2 aligns across 10 bases. Germline trimming cut 5 bases from V and 2 bases from J; bases unmatched to any gene: 9. Germline values: CDR1 SEHNR, CDR2 FQNEAQ (reference sequence). The CDR3 sequence is 16 residues long. The CDR3 DNA sequence: TGTGCCAGCAGCCAAGAGTCTAGCGGGGGCGCCTACGAGCAGTACTTC. Translated, it gives CASSQESSGGAYEQYF. Supplemented by reference TRBV7-9 and TRBJ2-7, the full variable domain reads DTGVSQNPRHKITKRGQNVTFRCDPISEHNRLYWYRQTLGQGPEFLTYFQNEAQLEKSRLLSDRFSAERPKGSFSTLEIQRTEQGDSAMYLCASSQESSGGAYEQYFGPGTRLTVT.

This sequence joins TRBV5-6 and TRBJ2-1; tentatively, D is TRBD2 (5 bases). Germline loops: CDR1 SGHDT, CDR2 YYEEEE. The CDR3 is 18 amino acids. The ends were cut back, 6 bases at V and 7 bases at J, with 29 bases in the middle. In DNA form, the CDR3 reads TGTGCCAGCACTTTGCACGGCGTGGGGAGTTTGATTTGGAATGAGCAGTTCTTC. Protein sequence: CASTLHGVGSLIWNEQFF.

The V and J genes are TRBV7-6 and TRBJ1-5; no definite D call. V gave up 5 bases and J gave up 3 bases, with 11 bases separating them. Germline lookup yields CDR1 SGHVS and CDR2 FNYEAQ. This CDR3 has 14 amino acids. The CDR3 coding sequence is TGTGCCAGCAGCCGAAGTGGCTCCAATCAGCCCCAGCATTTT. It codes for CASSRSGSNQPQHF.

The V call is TRBV5-4, the J call TRBJ1-5; unclear D gene. Per the germline V gene, CDR1 is SGHNT and CDR2 is YYREEE (reference sequence). This CDR3 is built from 12 residues. Trimming removed 2 bases at V and 6 bases at J, with 6 bases between. The CDR3 spells CASSFGGQPQHF. CDR3 in DNA: TGTGCCAGCAGCTTTGGAGGTCAGCCCCAGCATTTT.

The V call is TRBV5-4, the J call TRBJ1-1, with unresolved D. Germline values: CDR1 SGHNT, CDR2 YYREEE (reference sequence). Trimming shortened V by 2 bases and J by 2 bases, and 4 bases separated the two germline ends. This CDR3 is built from 12 residues. In DNA, the CDR3 is TGTGCCAGCAGCTTTTCAAACACTGAAGCTTTCTTT. Protein: CASSFSNTEAFF.

The genes are TRBV6-1 and TRBJ2-2; D gene ambiguous. The V gene's germline CDR1 is MNHNS and CDR2 SASEGT. The CDR3 is 13 amino acids. Trimming cost V 5 bases and J 2 bases, with 6 bases left between them. The CDR3, as DNA: TGTGCCAGCAGTAAACTTAACACCGGGGAGCTGTTTTTT. Amino acids: CASSKLNTGELFF.

The rearrangement links TRBV6-5 to TRBJ1-1; unclear D gene. The CDR3 has 13 amino acids. The germline gives CDR1 MNHEY, CDR2 SVGAGI. V dropped 4 bases and J dropped 5 bases, with 11 bases sitting between them. This chain's CDR3 is CASSLGITTEAFF. The CDR3 region has the DNA TGTGCCAGCAGTTTAGGTATAACTACTGAAGCTTTCTTT.

The CDR3 spells CASSLGTSGAYQETQYF. The CDR3 DNA sequence: TGTGCCAGCAGCCTAGGGACTAGCGGGGCGTACCAAGAGACCCAGTACTTC. The genes are TRBV7-6 and TRBJ2-5; 13 bases are a match to TRBD2. Germline V gives CDR1 SGHVS, CDR2 FNYEAQ. There are 17 residues in the CDR3. J was trimmed by 0 bases and V by 5 bases; bases with no gene match: 6.

This chain uses TRBV29-1 with TRBJ2-7; D is possibly TRBD1 (5 bases). V was pared by 5 bases and J by 5 bases, with 13 bases between. Germline V gene lookup returns CDR1 SQVTM and CDR2 ANQGSEA. The CDR3 covers 12 residues. The CDR3 here is CSVWAGSNEQYF. The CDR3 coding sequence is TGCAGCGTTTGGGCAGGGTCTAACGAGCAGTACTTC.

This clone was seen only once. This sequence joins TRBV4-1 and TRBJ2-6, with TRBD2 matching over 7 bases. V shed 0 bases, J shed 0 bases, and the junction held 5 bases outside the gene matches. Germline loops: CDR1 MGHRA, CDR2 YSYEKL. The CDR3 is made up of 18 amino acids. CDR3 nucleotide sequence: TGCGCCAGCAGCCAAGAAACCCAGCGGGGCTCTGGGGCCAACGTCCTGACTTTC. Translated, it gives CASSQETQRGSGANVLTF.

This chain connects TRBV5-6 to TRBJ2-1; D is perhaps TRBD1 (6 bases). In germline, CDR1 is SGHDT, CDR2 YYEEEE. This CDR3 is 15 amino acids long. The V and J ends lost 5 bases and 8 bases respectively, with 20 bases between them. CDR3 in amino acids: CASRPTGTGNHEQFF. Written as DNA, the CDR3 is TGTGCCAGCAGACCTACGGGAACAGGGAACCATGAGCAGTTCTTC.

CDR3 protein: CASSLALAGGTQETQYF. CDR3 bases: TGTGCCAGCAGCTTAGCACTAGCGGGGGGTACACAAGAGACCCAGTACTTC. The rearrangement joins TRBV7-8 to TRBJ2-5; the match to TRBD2 covers 12 bases. The CDR3 has 17 residues. With V trimmed by 0 bases and J by 2 bases, 4 bases remained unmatched. Germline CDR1 SGHVS, CDR2 FQNEAQ. The whole variable domain, filled in from reference TRBV7-8 and TRBJ2-5, reads GAGVSQSPRYKVAKRGQDVALRCDPISGHVSLFWYQQALGQGPEFLTYFQNEAQLDKSGLPSDRFFAERPEGSVSTLKIQRTQQEDSAVYLCASSLALAGGTQETQYFGPGTRLLVL.

V and J are TRBV30 and TRBJ1-2; D remains ambiguous. V shed 2 bases and J shed 2 bases, with 30 bases lying between them. This CDR3 has 20 residues. CDR1 is GTSNPN and CDR2 is SVGIG in the germline V gene (reference sequence). The CDR3 DNA is TGTGCCTGGAGTCTATCGCGGCCCCGTTGGACTCCTGGTTTCAACTATGGCTACACCTTC. This translates into CAWSLSRPRWTPGFNYGYTF.